This T cell receptor beta chain comes out of a study of graft-versus-host responses after intestinal transplantation. Background on the study: In this cohort, recipients had multivisceral, liver-intestinal, or isolated intestinal transplants. After anti-thymocyte globulin induction, recipients took tacrolimus and steroids for three to four years. Regarding the study as a whole: Peak GvH clone levels in circulation were associated with early post-transplant HvG declines. Researchers found GvH clones in recipient marrow, and some showed up first in ileum or blood.

The protocol was immunoSEQ multiplex PCR, while the TCRdb copy is restricted to in-frame clones and leaves out a portion. The data contain some 27,000 clones, about 92% of them singletons. About this clone itself: Antigen: not known.

The CDR3 is 13 residues long. Germline values: CDR1 SGHDT, CDR2 YYEEEE. Trimming stripped 5 bases from V and 6 bases from J, with 12 bases between. The rearrangement links TRBV5-6 to TRBJ1-3; D ambiguous. The sequenced sample was PBMCs, obtained 18 days after transplant. This receptor was taken from a human patient who received an intestinal transplant, so some T cells may come from the graft donor. The DNA of the CDR3 is TGTGCCAGCAGTAGCAGGCATGTAAACACCATATATTTT. Amino acid sequence: CASSSRHVNTIYF.